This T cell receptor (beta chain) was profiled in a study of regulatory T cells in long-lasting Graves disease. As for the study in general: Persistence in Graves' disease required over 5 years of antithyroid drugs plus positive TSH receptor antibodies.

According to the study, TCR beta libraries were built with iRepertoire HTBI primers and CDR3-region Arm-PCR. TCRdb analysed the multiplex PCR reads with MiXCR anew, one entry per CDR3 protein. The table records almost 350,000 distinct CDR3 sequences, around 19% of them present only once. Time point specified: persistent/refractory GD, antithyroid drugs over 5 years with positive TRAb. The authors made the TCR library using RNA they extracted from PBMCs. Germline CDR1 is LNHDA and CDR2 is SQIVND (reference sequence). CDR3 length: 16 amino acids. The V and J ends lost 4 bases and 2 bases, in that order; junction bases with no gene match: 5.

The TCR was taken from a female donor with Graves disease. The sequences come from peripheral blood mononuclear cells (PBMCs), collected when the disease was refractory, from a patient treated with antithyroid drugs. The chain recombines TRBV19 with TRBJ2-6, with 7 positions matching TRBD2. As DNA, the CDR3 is TGTGCCAGTAGTACCCCTCGGGGGGCTGGGGCCAACGTCCTGACTTTC. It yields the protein CASSTPRGAGANVLTF.